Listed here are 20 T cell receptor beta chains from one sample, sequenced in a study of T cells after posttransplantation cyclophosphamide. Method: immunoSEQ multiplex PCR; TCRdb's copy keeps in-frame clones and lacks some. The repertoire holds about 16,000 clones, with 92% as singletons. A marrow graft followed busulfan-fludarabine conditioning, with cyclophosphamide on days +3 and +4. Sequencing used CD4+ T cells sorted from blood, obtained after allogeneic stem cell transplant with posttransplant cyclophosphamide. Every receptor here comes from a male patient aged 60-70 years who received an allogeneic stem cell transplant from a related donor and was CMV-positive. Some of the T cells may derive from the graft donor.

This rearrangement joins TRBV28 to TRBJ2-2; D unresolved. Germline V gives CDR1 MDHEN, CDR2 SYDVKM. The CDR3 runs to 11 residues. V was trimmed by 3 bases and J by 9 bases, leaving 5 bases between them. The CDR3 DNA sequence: TGTGCCAGCAGTTTCTCCCGGGAGCTGTTTTTT. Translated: CASSFSRELFF.

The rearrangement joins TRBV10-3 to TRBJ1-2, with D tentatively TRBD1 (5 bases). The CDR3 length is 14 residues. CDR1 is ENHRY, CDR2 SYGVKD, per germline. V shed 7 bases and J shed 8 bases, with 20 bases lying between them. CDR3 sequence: CAITREHDSYGYTF. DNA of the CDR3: TGTGCCATCACCAGGGAACACGATTCCTACGGCTACACCTTC.

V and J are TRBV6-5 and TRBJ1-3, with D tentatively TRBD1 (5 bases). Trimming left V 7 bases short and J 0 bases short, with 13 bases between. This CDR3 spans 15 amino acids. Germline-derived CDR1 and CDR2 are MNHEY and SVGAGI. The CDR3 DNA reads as TGTGCCAGCATAGCCAGGGCCCTCTCTGGAAACACCATATATTTT. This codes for CASIARALSGNTIYF.

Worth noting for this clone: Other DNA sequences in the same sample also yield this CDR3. CDR3 in amino acids: CASSKTRQGEYGYTF. In DNA form, the CDR3 reads TGTGCCAGCAGCAAGACTCGACAGGGCGAGTATGGCTACACCTTC. The chain joins TRBV21-1 to TRBJ1-2; TRBD1 reflects the table's D call only, with no check against the DNA. TRBV21-1 is a pseudogene segment. CDR3 length: 15 residues.

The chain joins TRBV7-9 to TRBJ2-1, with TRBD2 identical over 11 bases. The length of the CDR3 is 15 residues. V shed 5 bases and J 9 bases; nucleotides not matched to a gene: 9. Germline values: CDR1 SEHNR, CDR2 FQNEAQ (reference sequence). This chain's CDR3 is CASSTHSGGALEQFF. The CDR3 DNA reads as TGTGCCAGCAGCACGCATAGCGGGGGGGCCCTTGAGCAGTTCTTC.

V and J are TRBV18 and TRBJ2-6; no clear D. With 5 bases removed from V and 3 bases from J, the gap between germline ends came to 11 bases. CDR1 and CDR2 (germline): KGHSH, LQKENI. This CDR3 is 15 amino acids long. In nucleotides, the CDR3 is TGTGCCAGCTCATCTTCAGGCAGTGGGGCCAACGTCCTGACTTTC. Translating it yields CASSSSGSGANVLTF.

In DNA form, the CDR3 reads TGTGCCAGCAGCTTTGAGCGTCGAGAGACCCAGTACTTC. Translation gives CASSFERRETQYF. The V and J genes are TRBV7-2 and TRBJ2-5; D ambiguous. In germline, CDR1 is SGHTA, CDR2 FQGNSA. V was trimmed by 3 bases and J by 4 bases, leaving 9 bases between them. The CDR3 extends over 13 amino acids.

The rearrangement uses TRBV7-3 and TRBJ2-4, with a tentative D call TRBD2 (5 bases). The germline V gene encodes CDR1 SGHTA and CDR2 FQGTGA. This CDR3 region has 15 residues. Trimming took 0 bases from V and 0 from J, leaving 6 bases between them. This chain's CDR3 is CASSLTRVAKNIQYF. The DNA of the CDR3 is TGTGCCAGCAGCTTAACGAGGGTAGCCAAAAACATTCAGTACTTC.

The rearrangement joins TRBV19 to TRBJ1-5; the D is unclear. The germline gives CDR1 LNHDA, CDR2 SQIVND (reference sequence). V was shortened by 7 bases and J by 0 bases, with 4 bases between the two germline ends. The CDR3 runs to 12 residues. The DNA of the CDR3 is TGTGCCAGTACGAGTAGCAATCAGCCCCAGCATTTT. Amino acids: CASTSSNQPQHF.

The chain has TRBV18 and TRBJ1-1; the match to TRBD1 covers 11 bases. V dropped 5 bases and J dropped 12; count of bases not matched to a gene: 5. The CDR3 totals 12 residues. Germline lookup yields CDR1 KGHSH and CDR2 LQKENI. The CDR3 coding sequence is TGTGCCAGCTCAGAGGGACAGGGGGTTTCTTTCTTT. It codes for CASSEGQGVSFF.

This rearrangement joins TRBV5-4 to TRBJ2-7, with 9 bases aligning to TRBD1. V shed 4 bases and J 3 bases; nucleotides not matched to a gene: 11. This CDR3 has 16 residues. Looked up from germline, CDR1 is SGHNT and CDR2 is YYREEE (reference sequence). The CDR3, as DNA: TGTGCCAGCAGCCTGGGAGCGGGACAGGGACTCTACGAGCAGTACTTC. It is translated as CASSLGAGQGLYEQYF.

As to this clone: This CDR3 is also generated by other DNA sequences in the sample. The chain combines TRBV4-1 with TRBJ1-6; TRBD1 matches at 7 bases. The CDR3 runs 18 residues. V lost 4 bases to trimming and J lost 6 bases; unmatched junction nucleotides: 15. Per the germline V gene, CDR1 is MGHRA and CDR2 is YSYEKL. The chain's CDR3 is CASSLLGVRGDPNSPLHF. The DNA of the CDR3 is TGCGCCAGCAGCCTACTCGGTGTCAGGGGGGATCCTAATTCACCCCTCCACTTT.

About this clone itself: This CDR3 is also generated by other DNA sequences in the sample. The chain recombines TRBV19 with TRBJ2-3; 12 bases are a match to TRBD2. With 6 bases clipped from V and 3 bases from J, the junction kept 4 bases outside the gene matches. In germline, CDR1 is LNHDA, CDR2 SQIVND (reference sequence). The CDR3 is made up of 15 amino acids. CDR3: CASSPGTSGTDTQYF. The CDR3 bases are TGTGCCAGTAGCCCGGGGACTAGCGGGACAGATACGCAGTATTTT.

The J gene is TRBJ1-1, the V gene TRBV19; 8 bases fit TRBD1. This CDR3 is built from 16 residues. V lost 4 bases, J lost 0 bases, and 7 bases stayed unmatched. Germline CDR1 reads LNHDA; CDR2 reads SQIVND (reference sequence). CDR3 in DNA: TGTGCCAGTAGTACCAACAGGGGGGCCATGAACACTGAAGCTTTCTTT. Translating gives CASSTNRGAMNTEAFF.

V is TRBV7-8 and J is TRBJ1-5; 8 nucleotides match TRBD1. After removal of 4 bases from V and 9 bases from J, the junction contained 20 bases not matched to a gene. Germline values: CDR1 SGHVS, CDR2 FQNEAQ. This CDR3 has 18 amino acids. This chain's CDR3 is CASSSPSRTGRVVPPQHF. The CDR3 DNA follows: TGTGCCAGCAGCTCGCCCTCAAGGACAGGGAGGGTGGTTCCGCCCCAGCATTTT.

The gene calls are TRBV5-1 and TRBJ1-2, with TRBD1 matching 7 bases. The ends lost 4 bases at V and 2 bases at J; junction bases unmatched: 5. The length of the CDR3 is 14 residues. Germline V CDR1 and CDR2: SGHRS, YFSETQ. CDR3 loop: CASSTIQGNYGYTF. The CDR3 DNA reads TGCGCCAGCAGCACTATACAGGGGAACTATGGCTACACCTTC.

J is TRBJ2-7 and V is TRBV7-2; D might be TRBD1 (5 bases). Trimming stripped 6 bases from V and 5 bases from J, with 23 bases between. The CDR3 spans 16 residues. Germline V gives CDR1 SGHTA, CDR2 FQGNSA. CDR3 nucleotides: TGTGCCAGCAGACCACCGGGCGCAGGGCACGTCCACGAGCAGTACTTC. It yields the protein CASRPPGAGHVHEQYF.

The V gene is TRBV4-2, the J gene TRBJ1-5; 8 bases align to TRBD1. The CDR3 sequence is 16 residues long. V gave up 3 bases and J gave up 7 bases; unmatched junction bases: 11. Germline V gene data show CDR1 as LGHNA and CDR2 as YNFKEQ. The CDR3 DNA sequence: TGTGCCAGCAGCCATCCCGGACAGGGTCTCGGACAGCCCCAGCATTTT. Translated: CASSHPGQGLGQPQHF.

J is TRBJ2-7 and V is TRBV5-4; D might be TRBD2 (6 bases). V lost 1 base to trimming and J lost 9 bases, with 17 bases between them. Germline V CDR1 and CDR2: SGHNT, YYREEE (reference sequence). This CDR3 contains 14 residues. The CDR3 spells CASSLTASSVGQYF. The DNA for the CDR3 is TGTGCCAGCAGCTTGACGGCCTCTAGCGTGGGGCAGTACTTC.

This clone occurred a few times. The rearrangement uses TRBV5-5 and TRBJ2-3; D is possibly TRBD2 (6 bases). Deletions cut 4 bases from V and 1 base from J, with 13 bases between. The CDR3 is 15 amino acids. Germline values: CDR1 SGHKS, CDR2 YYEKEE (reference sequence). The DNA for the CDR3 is TGTGCCAGCAGCCTCAACCCGGGGGGCACAGATACGCAGTATTTT. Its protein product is CASSLNPGGTDTQYF.